These 2 T cell receptor beta chains came from one sample sequenced in a study of blood T cells in healthy people across ages. A J-beta primer mix and a sample-barcoded 5' primer were used in a second PCR of roughly 6 to 12 cycles. TCRdb reprocessed the 5' RACE reads via MiXCR and lists one record per CDR3 protein. This table has more than 800,000 distinct CDR3 sequences, around 28% appearing once. Sequencing input: blood. The receptors derive from an elderly woman in good health.

This clonotype was picked up many times. This sequence joins TRBV3-1 and TRBJ2-7, with 7 nucleotides matching TRBD1. Trimming at V came to 3 bases and at J to 11 bases, leaving 13 bases not matched to a gene. CDR3 length: 14 residues. Per germline, CDR1 LGHDT and CDR2 YNNKEL (reference sequence). This CDR3 reads CASSHSGTDRGEYF. CDR3 nucleotide sequence: TGTGCCAGCAGCCATTCCGGGACAGATAGAGGAGAGTACTTC.

This clonotype was detected many times. The chain uses TRBV6-2 or TRBV6-3 and TRBJ2-1, with TRBD2 matching over 10 bases. This CDR3 contains 16 residues. V lost 0 bases and J lost 7; bases outside the gene matches: 6. CDR1 and CDR2 from the germline V gene are MNHEY and SVGEGT. The DNA for the CDR3 is TGTGCCAGCAGTTACTCCAGCGGGGGGGCCAGGAATGAGCAGTTCTTC. Its protein product is CASSYSSGGARNEQFF.